One and the same sample provided the 14 T cell receptor beta chains below, sequenced in a study of T cells after yellow fever vaccination. TCRdb used MiXCR to reprocess the 5' RACE reads, holding one entry per CDR3 protein. The sample includes about 260,000 distinct CDR3 sequences, about an eighth of them seen just once. Sequenced material: CD4+ T cells sorted from PBMCs, taken 45 days after the yellow fever booster vaccination. The receptors here all came from a man aged 30 to 39 who received the YFV17D yellow fever vaccine.

Remarks on this clonotype: One end of the junction fails to match germline, which may point to a read error. The chain recombines TRBV2 with TRBJ2-3; D gene ambiguous. The CDR3 runs 10 residues. CDR1 is SNHLY and CDR2 is FYNNEI in the germline V gene. CDR3 sequence reads: CASSVFNPSF. As DNA, the CDR3 is TGTGCCAGCAGTGTGTTTAACCCGTCTTTT.

This clonotype was seen more than once but under ten times. The chain recombines TRBV18 with TRBJ2-7, with D tentatively TRBD1 (5 bases). Trimming removed 2 bases from V and 0 bases from J, with 8 bases in between. CDR3 length: 14 amino acids. Germline V gene data show CDR1 as KGHSH and CDR2 as LQKENI. The CDR3 coding sequence is TGTGCCAGCTCACCATATAGGGGCTCCTACGAGCAGTACTTC. Protein sequence: CASSPYRGSYEQYF. Variable domain in full (rest from reference TRBV18 and TRBJ2-7): NAGVMQNPRHLVRRRGQEARLRCSPMKGHSHVYWYRQLPEEGLKFMVYLQKENIIDESGMPKERFSAEFPKEGPSILRIQQVVRGDSAAYFCASSPYRGSYEQYFGPGTRLTVT.

This clonotype came up a few times. V gene TRBV4-2 combines with J gene TRBJ1-4, with D hard to call. This CDR3 region has 14 residues. CDR1 LGHNA and CDR2 YNFKEQ come from the germline V gene. Trimming stripped 0 bases from V and 5 bases from J, with 7 bases between. The CDR3: CASSQDTGNEKLFF. The CDR3 nucleotides read TGTGCCAGCAGCCAAGATACCGGCAATGAAAAACTGTTTTTT.

CDR3 in amino acids: CASSTGQHTGELFF. CDR3 DNA: TGTGCCAGCAGTACGGGACAGCACACCGGGGAGCTGTTTTTT. The rearrangement joins TRBV6-2 or TRBV6-3 to TRBJ2-2; 7 nucleotides line up with TRBD1. The CDR3 has 14 residues. Germline trimming cut 5 bases from V and 3 bases from J; bases unmatched to any gene: 3. Germline CDR1 and CDR2: MNHEY and SVGEGT.

This clonotype was found a few times. The genes are TRBV20-1 and TRBJ2-3; 9 bases match TRBD2. Germline V gene lookup returns CDR1 DFQATT and CDR2 SNEGSKA (reference sequence). Unmatched junction bases numbered 6, after V lost 3 bases and J lost 2 bases. The CDR3 runs to 15 residues. CDR3 protein: CSASGGGRATDTQYF. The CDR3 DNA is TGCAGTGCTAGCGGGGGCGGGAGGGCCACAGATACGCAGTATTTT.

This clonotype was picked up a small number of times. This chain links TRBV6-5 with TRBJ1-4; D is ambiguous. Germline loops: CDR1 MNHEY, CDR2 SVGAGI. V lost 4 bases and J 8 bases, leaving 11 bases between the germline ends. This CDR3 spans 13 amino acids. In DNA, the CDR3 is TGTGCCAGCAGTTGGAGGGAGGCCGAAAAACTGTTTTTT. It encodes CASSWREAEKLFF.

Here the CDR3 reads CSASPRTGQETQYF. CDR3 DNA: TGCAGTGCTAGTCCCCGGACAGGGCAAGAGACCCAGTACTTC. This rearrangement joins TRBV20-1 to TRBJ2-5; 8 positions match TRBD1. This CDR3 region has 14 residues. CDR1 and CDR2 (germline): DFQATT, SNEGSKA (reference sequence). Trimming removed 3 bases from V and 2 bases from J; junction bases left unmatched: 5.

The CDR3 nucleotides are TGCAGTGCTAGTGTGGCGGGCCTGAGCACAGATACGCAGTATTTT. Encoded protein: CSASVAGLSTDTQYF. The V call is TRBV20-1, the J call TRBJ2-3; TRBD2 might be the D (5 bases). Germline CDR1 reads DFQATT; CDR2 reads SNEGSKA (reference sequence). This CDR3 has 15 amino acids. V lost 3 bases and J lost 0, with 13 bases in between.

This clonotype has a handful of counts. This rearrangement joins TRBV5-1 to TRBJ2-1, with TRBD1 matching over 9 bases. Germline V lookup: CDR1 SGHRS, CDR2 YFSETQ. The CDR3 is made up of 14 amino acids. V was clipped by 5 bases and J by 8 bases; unmatched bases: 8. The DNA of the CDR3 is TGCGCCAGCAGTAGGGGACAGGGCACGTATGAGCAGTTCTTC. It specifies CASSRGQGTYEQFF. Filled out from reference TRBV5-1 and TRBJ2-1, the complete variable domain reads KAGVTQTPRYLIKTRGQQVTLSCSPISGHRSVSWYQQTPGQGLQFLFEYFSETQRNKGNFPGRFSGRQFSNSRSEMNVSTLELGDSALYLCASSRGQGTYEQFFGPGTRLTVL.

The table lists this clonotype with a few counts. The chain combines TRBV28 with TRBJ2-7, with 12 bases identical to TRBD2. V lost 2 bases, J lost 3 bases, and 5 bases stayed unmatched. The CDR3 length is 16 residues. Per the germline V gene, CDR1 is MDHEN and CDR2 is SYDVKM. The DNA of the CDR3 is TGTGCCAGCAGTTTAAGGGGACTAGCGGGCGTCTACGAGCAGTACTTC. This encodes CASSLRGLAGVYEQYF.

There are a few counts of this clonotype. V gene TRBV5-1 combines with J gene TRBJ2-7; 9 positions agree with TRBD1. CDR1 is SGHRS, CDR2 YFSETQ, per germline. With V trimmed by 0 bases and J by 6 bases, 7 bases remained unmatched. The CDR3 spans 15 residues. CDR3 nucleotides: TGCGCCAGCAGCTTGGAAATTCGGACAGGGGCCGAGCAGTACTTC. Translated, it gives CASSLEIRTGAEQYF.

There are a few counts of this clonotype. The chain has TRBV20-1 and TRBJ1-4, with D uncertain. The V gene's germline CDR1 is DFQATT and CDR2 SNEGSKA (reference sequence). The CDR3 sequence is 10 residues long. The V end lost 6 bases, the J end lost 10 bases, and 9 bases lay between the germline ends. CDR3 residues: CSAARGKLFF. CDR3 nucleotide sequence: TGCAGTGCCGCCCGGGGAAAACTGTTTTTT.

This clonotype was counted a few times. The chain recombines TRBV12-3 or TRBV12-4 with TRBJ2-1, with D tentatively TRBD2 (6 bases). CDR3 size: 14 residues. Trimming removed 5 bases at V and 4 bases at J, with 12 bases between. The CDR3 here is CASSPGLQYNEQFF. The CDR3 DNA reads as TGTGCCAGCAGTCCGGGACTGCAATACAATGAGCAGTTCTTC.

CDR3 coding DNA: TGCGCCAGCAGCCAGGCTTCTACCGGGACTAGCGGGCGCAGCTCCTACAATGAGCAGTTCTTC. Its protein product is CASSQASTGTSGRSSYNEQFF. The chain has TRBV4-1 and TRBJ2-1; 12 nucleotides align to TRBD2. The CDR3 totals 21 residues. With 3 bases clipped from V and 0 bases from J, the junction kept 15 bases outside the gene matches. Looked up from germline, CDR1 is MGHRA and CDR2 is YSYEKL.